The clone carrying this T cell receptor beta chain is a singleton in its sample. Its matching antigen is unknown. Donors in the study were healthy people who gave bone marrow. The entry originates in a study of cytomegalovirus exposure and HLA in healthy donors. Study-level background: The 100 million to 120 million unique TCR beta sequences, from roughly 170 million T cells, were found by an earlier analysis. Study-wide findings and caveats: The authors enumerated 150 to 200 TCR beta chains as linked to cytomegalovirus. In an earlier analysis, in roughly 600 donors, most V segments appeared productive either ~90% or ~30% of the time.

PCR involved 60 Vbeta and 13 Jbeta primers. The protocol was immunoSEQ multiplex PCR, while the TCRdb copy is restricted to in-frame clones and leaves out a portion. Counted here are approximately 140,000 clones, over 70% occurring once; the ten biggest clones make up less than 2%. Sequenced material: PBMCs. This TCR came from a woman between 35 and 50 years old in good health and CMV-seronegative.

The CDR3 region is CASSGIQPLVGVIGEQFF. The CDR3 DNA reads as TGTGCCAGCAGTGGAATTCAGCCTCTAGTGGGAGTAATAGGAGAGCAGTTCTTC. The chain carries TRBV2 and TRBJ2-1; a possible D gene is TRBD2 (5 bases). The CDR3 is made up of 18 amino acids. The germline V and J ends were trimmed by 4 bases and 10 bases, with 29 bases remaining between them. Germline CDR1 is SNHLY and CDR2 is FYNNEI.